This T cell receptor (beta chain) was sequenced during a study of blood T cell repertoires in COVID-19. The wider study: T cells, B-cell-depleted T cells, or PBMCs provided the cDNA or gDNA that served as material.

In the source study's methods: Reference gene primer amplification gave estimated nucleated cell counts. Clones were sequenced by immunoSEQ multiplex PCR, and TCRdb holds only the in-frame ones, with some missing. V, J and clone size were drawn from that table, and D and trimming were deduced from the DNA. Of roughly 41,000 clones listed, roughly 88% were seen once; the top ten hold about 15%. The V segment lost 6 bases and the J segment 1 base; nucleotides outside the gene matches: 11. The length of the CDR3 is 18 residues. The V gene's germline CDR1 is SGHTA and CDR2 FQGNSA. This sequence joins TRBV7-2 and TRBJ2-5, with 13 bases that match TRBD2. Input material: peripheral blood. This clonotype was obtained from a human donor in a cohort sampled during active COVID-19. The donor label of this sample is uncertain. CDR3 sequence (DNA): TGTGCCAGCAGTCGCTATCTGGGACTAGCGGGGTTCCAAGAGACCCAGTACTTC. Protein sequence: CASSRYLGLAGFQETQYF.